The 26 T cell receptor beta chains reported below all come from one sample, sequenced in a study of tumor-infiltrating lymphocytes in primary liver carcinoma. TCR beta cDNA was prepared out of around 460 ng total RNA by means of a constant-region primer. Three nested multiplex PCR rounds, a slightly modified ARM-PCR method, built the TCR beta libraries. TRBV1-TRBV30 forward primers and a C-beta reverse primer were used in the first two PCR rounds, which each ran for approximately 10 cycles. TCRdb ran MiXCR on the multiplex PCR reads and lists one entry per CDR3 protein. The top ten hold over 15% of the sample, which has about 310,000 distinct CDR3 sequences, almost 60% seen once. The blood RNA (from unsorted whole blood) was obtained, and germline DNA was also extracted. The sample was peripheral blood. The receptors originated from a woman aged 25-40 years with primary liver carcinoma and hepatitis B virus infection.

About this clonotype itself: A read error may account for a junction end that differs from germline. The CDR3: CASRHVRGQGASSGSSYDEQFF. In DNA, the CDR3 is TGTGCCAGCCGACACGTGCGAGGACAGGGGGCGTCTAGCGGGAGCTCCTACGATGAGCAGTTCTTC. The gene calls are TRBV6-1 and TRBJ2-1, with D perhaps matching TRBD1 (11 bases). Germline lookup yields CDR1 MNHNS and CDR2 SASEGT. This CDR3 spans 22 amino acids.

This clonotype showed up many times. Its ends do not fully match the called genes, so a read error is possible. The rearrangement links TRBV14 to TRBJ2-1; the match to TRBD2 covers 10 bases. The CDR3 loop spans 13 amino acids. Germline V gives CDR1 SGHDN, CDR2 FVKESK. The DNA for the CDR3 is TGTGCCAGCAGCCAAGCACTCAGCGGGAGGGCCCGGTTC. This translates into CASSQALSGRARF.

About this clonotype: This may be a read error, as it is one base from a much larger clone. V usage is TRBV12-3 or TRBV12-4 and J usage is TRBJ2-1, with D perhaps matching TRBD1 or TRBD2 (5 bases each). CDR3 length: 13 amino acids. The CDR3 DNA reads TGTGCCAGCAGTCCAGGGACCTACGATGAGCAGTTCTTC. Amino acids: CASSPGTYDEQFF.

This clonotype was seen repeatedly, ten times or more. This rearrangement joins TRBV6-5 to TRBJ1-2; D ambiguous. CDR1 and CDR2 (germline): MNHEY, SVGAGI. The length of the CDR3 is 13 residues. V lost 5 bases and J lost 8, with 15 bases in between. The CDR3 here is CASSQDRFGGYTF. The CDR3 DNA sequence: TGTGCCAGCAGTCAGGACCGCTTCGGGGGCTACACCTTC.

With respect to this clonotype: Mismatch with germline at one junction end may stem from a read error. The chain links TRBV12-3 or TRBV12-4 to TRBJ2-6; D possibly matches TRBD1 or TRBD2 (5 bases each). The CDR3 spans 12 residues. The CDR3 region is CASSLGANILTF. CDR3 coding DNA: TGTGCCAGCAGTCTCGGGGCCAACATCCTGACTTTC.

In its sample, this clonotype was seen a few times. This may be a read error, as it is one base from a much larger clone. The V gene is TRBV29-1, the J gene TRBJ2-7, with 8 nucleotides matching TRBD1. Trimming cost V 3 bases and J 3 bases; bases outside gene matches: 4. CDR1 is SQVTM, CDR2 ANQGSEA, per germline. The CDR3 runs to 13 residues. The DNA for the CDR3 is TGCAGCGTTGATCGGGACAGGATCTACGAGCAGTACTTC. Translated, it gives CSVDRDRIYEQYF.

Remarks on this clonotype: Possible read error: a much larger clone is one base away. In this CDR3 the conserved last residue, phenylalanine or tryptophan, is missing, so a read error is likely. The limits of the CDR3 on the DNA are not certain, so only TCRdb's listed CDR3 is given. The CDR3 sequence is CASRSRDLFSVY. The chain has TRBV6-2 or TRBV6-3 and TRBJ2-5; the table gives TRBD1 as D, unverified against the DNA. 12 amino acids form the CDR3, both terminal residues included. Germline CDR1 MNHEY, CDR2 SVGEGT.

With regard to this clonotype: A junction boundary mismatches the germline segment, possibly from a read error. The genes are TRBV12-3 or TRBV12-4 and TRBJ1-1; D ambiguous. CDR3 length: 15 residues. The CDR3 DNA is TGTGCCAGCAGTTTGTCCTACATTATTTCTACTGAAGCTCTCTTT. This translates into CASSLSYIISTEALF.

The chain uses TRBV29-1 and TRBJ1-2, with D unclear. CDR3 length: 11 residues. CDR1 and CDR2 from the germline V gene are SQVTM and ANQGSEA. With 7 bases removed from V and 9 bases from J, the gap between germline ends came to 15 bases. This chain's CDR3 is CSASVSYSYTF. CDR3 DNA: TGCAGCGCTTCGGTCTCATATAGCTACACCTTC.

This clonotype was picked up one time. The chain carries TRBV6-6 and TRBJ2-3, with D possibly TRBD1 on 6 matching bases. The V and J ends lost 5 bases and 6 bases respectively, with 15 bases between them. This CDR3 contains 14 residues. Germline CDR1 reads MNHNY; CDR2 reads SVGAGI (reference sequence). For the CDR3, the DNA is TGTGCCAGCAGTCTGGCAGGGACACGGGATACGCAGTATTTT. Translation gives CASSLAGTRDTQYF.

The sample holds one count of this clonotype. It may be a read error: a sequence one base away is much more abundant. The rearrangement uses TRBV6-2 or TRBV6-3 and TRBJ2-1; 7 positions match TRBD2. V was clipped by 2 bases and J by 8 bases; unmatched bases: 9. Germline V gene data show CDR1 as MNHEY and CDR2 as SVGEGT. CDR3 length: 15 residues. This CDR3 is CASSYQGGGLDEQFF. In DNA form, the CDR3 reads TGTGCCAGCAGTTACCAAGGCGGGGGATTGGATGAGCAGTTCTTC.

In this sample, this clonotype turned up many times. The chain combines TRBV11-1 with TRBJ2-3, with 11 bases aligning to TRBD2. The CDR3 is 13 amino acids. Losses at the gene ends were 8 bases for V and 7 bases for J; bases not matched to a gene: 5. The germline V gene has CDR1 SGHAT and CDR2 FQDESV (reference sequence). The CDR3 DNA is TGTGCCAGCGGATCGACTAGCGGGAATACGCAGTATTTT. This gives the protein CASGSTSGNTQYF.

The rearrangement joins TRBV10-1 to TRBJ2-3; D not certain. CDR1 is WNHNN and CDR2 is SYGVQD in the germline V gene (reference sequence). The CDR3 totals 14 residues. V gave up 3 bases and J gave up 2 bases, with 9 bases separating them. The DNA of the CDR3 is TGCGCCAGCAGTGACTGGGGTCACACAGATACGCAGTATTTT. This translates into CASSDWGHTDTQYF.

On this clonotype itself: One base away lies a much larger clone, so this may be a sequencing read error. The rearrangement links TRBV12-3 or TRBV12-4 to TRBJ1-3, with D perhaps TRBD1 (5 bases). V was trimmed by 7 bases and J by 4 bases, leaving 14 bases between them. The CDR3 contains 14 residues. The CDR3 loop is CASTTWGHGNTIYF. CDR3 DNA sequence: TGTGCCAGCACAACTTGGGGCCACGGAAACACCATATATTTT.

As for this clonotype: One end of the junction fails to match germline, which may point to a read error. In DNA form, the CDR3 reads TGTACCAGCACCTCAAGCGGGAGGGTTTACTTTGAGCAGTTCTTC. Protein: CTSTSSGRVYFEQFF. The chain is built from TRBV12-3 or TRBV12-4 and TRBJ2-1, with 10 bases identical to TRBD2. This CDR3 region has 15 residues.

As for this clonotype: A read error may account for a junction end that differs from germline. The V and J genes are TRBV11-2 and TRBJ2-2; TRBD2 is a possible D gene (5 bases). The CDR3 totals 14 residues. Germline V lookup: CDR1 SGHAT, CDR2 FQNNGV. CDR3 nucleotide sequence: TGTGCCAGCAGCTTGTTTATTTCGACCGGGAAGCTGTTTTTT. Translated: CASSLFISTGKLFF.

This clonotype was counted only a few times. The chain combines TRBV7-9 with TRBJ2-1; 10 positions agree with TRBD2. CDR1 and CDR2 from the germline V gene are SEHNR and FQNEAQ (reference sequence). V lost 5 bases, J lost 0 bases, and 7 bases stayed unmatched. This CDR3 is built from 17 residues. The CDR3 loop is CASSPLSGRPSYNEQFF. The CDR3 DNA is TGTGCCAGCAGCCCCCTTAGCGGGAGGCCCTCCTACAATGAGCAGTTCTTC.

This clonotype showed up many times. The chain employs TRBV12-3 or TRBV12-4 and TRBJ2-3; 7 bases are a match to TRBD1. Germline trimming cut 5 bases from V and 5 bases from J; bases unmatched to any gene: 10. This CDR3 contains 15 residues. CDR3 sequence: CASSPQTSGGDTQYF. DNA for the CDR3: TGTGCCAGCAGTCCTCAGACTTCAGGGGGAGATACGCAGTATTTT.

Regarding this clonotype: One junction end disagrees with the germline gene, perhaps due to a read error. V and J are TRBV12-3 or TRBV12-4 and TRBJ1-1; D gene unclear. The CDR3 is made up of 16 amino acids. CDR3 loop: CARSLKFGYVNTEAFF. The CDR3 DNA follows: TGTGCCCGCAGTTTAAAGTTCGGGTACGTGAACACTGAGGCTTTCTTT.

Remarks on this clonotype: The CDR3 ends on some other residue instead of the conserved phenylalanine or tryptophan, so this is likely a read error. The genes are TRBV5-6 and TRBJ1-6; D is perhaps TRBD1 (6 bases). V dropped 5 bases and J dropped 4 bases, with 16 bases sitting between them. The length of the CDR3 is 16 residues. Germline assignment: CDR1 SGHDT and CDR2 YYEEEE. The CDR3 is CASSSTGTFYNSPLHI. The CDR3 region has the DNA TGTGCCAGCAGTTCGACAGGAACTTTTTATAATTCACCCCTCCACATT.

In its sample, this clonotype was seen a few times. The chain recombines TRBV6-2 or TRBV6-3 with TRBJ2-5; 8 positions agree with TRBD2. Germline V CDR1 and CDR2: MNHEY, SVGEGT. V shed 6 bases, J shed 4 bases, and the junction held 13 bases outside the gene matches. The CDR3 is 16 amino acids. The CDR3 region has the DNA TGTGCCAGCAGATCAAGCGGCGGGAGGAGTTCAGAGACCCAGTACTTC. Translation gives CASRSSGGRSSETQYF.

The chain couples TRBV5-1 to TRBJ2-7; D ambiguous. The V end lost 2 bases, the J end lost 5 bases, and 5 bases lay between the germline ends. This CDR3 spans 11 amino acids. Germline assignment: CDR1 SGHRS and CDR2 YFSETQ. The CDR3 region is CASSLTDEQYF. In DNA form, the CDR3 reads TGCGCCAGCAGCTTAACGGACGAGCAGTACTTC. Drawing the rest from reference TRBV5-1 and TRBJ2-7, the complete variable domain is KAGVTQTPRYLIKTRGQQVTLSCSPISGHRSVSWYQQTPGQGLQFLFEYFSETQRNKGNFPGRFSGRQFSNSRSEMNVSTLELGDSALYLCASSLTDEQYFGPGTRLTVT.

A note on this clonotype: A single base separates this from a much larger clone, so it may be a read error. The chain links TRBV5-5 to TRBJ2-2; TRBD1 matches at 9 bases. Germline trimming cut 5 bases from V and 9 bases from J; bases unmatched to any gene: 8. This CDR3 comprises 14 residues. Germline V gives CDR1 SGHKS, CDR2 YYEKEE (reference sequence). CDR3 region: CASRGGQGTRELFF. The CDR3 DNA follows: TGTGCCAGCAGAGGCGGACAGGGGACCAGGGAGCTGTTTTTT.

The rearrangement uses TRBV28 and TRBJ2-1, with TRBD2 identical over 14 bases. V shed 5 bases, J shed 12 bases, and the junction held 6 bases outside the gene matches. This CDR3 region has 14 residues. Germline CDR1 reads MDHEN; CDR2 reads SYDVKM. Here the CDR3 reads CASSPRLAGGVQFF. In nucleotides, the CDR3 is TGTGCCAGCAGTCCTCGACTAGCGGGAGGGGTGCAGTTCTTC. The variable domain in full, completed from reference TRBV28 and TRBJ2-1, reads DVKVTQSSRYLVKRTGEKVFLECVQDMDHENMFWYRQDPGLGLRLIYFSYDVKMKEKGDIPEGYSVSREKKERFSLILESASTNQTSMYLCASSPRLAGGVQFFGPGTRLTVL.

This clonotype came up a few times. V usage is TRBV4-1 and J usage is TRBJ2-3, with 12 bases aligning to TRBD2. CDR3 length: 19 residues. Germline V gene lookup returns CDR1 MGHRA and CDR2 YSYEKL. V gave up 1 base and J gave up 3 bases; unmatched junction bases: 11. CDR3 sequence: CASSQGPLAGGPGTDTQYF. Written as DNA, the CDR3 is TGCGCCAGCAGCCAAGGGCCCCTAGCGGGAGGGCCAGGAACAGATACGCAGTATTTT.

With regard to this clonotype: A much more abundant neighbour one base away suggests this may be a read error. V and J are TRBV6-5 and TRBJ2-1; D perhaps matches TRBD2 (5 bases). The CDR3 is 16 residues long. The germline V and J ends were trimmed by 9 bases and 0 bases, with 18 bases remaining between them. In germline, CDR1 is MNHEY, CDR2 SVGAGI. CDR3 nucleotides: TGTGCCAGTAGCGCCCGCAGGTCGAGCTCCTACAATGAGCAGTTCTTC. It is translated as CASSARRSSSYNEQFF.